A single sample gave rise to the 18 T cell receptor beta chains below, sequenced in a study of blood T cell repertoires in COVID-19. TCRdb's copy holds only in-frame clones and misses some; the assay was immunoSEQ multiplex PCR. The sample shows about 220,000 clones, around 87% of them seen only once. Sequencing was performed on PBMCs or T cells enriched from blood (not recorded which). The source of these receptors is a man aged 25-45 years who had been exposed to COVID-19.

The J gene is TRBJ1-2, the V gene TRBV6-1; 7 positions match TRBD1. From germline, CDR1 is MNHNS and CDR2 SASEGT. Germline trimming cut 2 bases from V and 8 bases from J; bases unmatched to any gene: 8. This CDR3 is built from 14 residues. CDR3 protein: CASSEKNRGDGYTF. The CDR3 region has the DNA TGTGCCAGCAGTGAAAAGAACAGGGGAGACGGCTACACCTTC.

The chain carries TRBV12-3 or TRBV12-4 and TRBJ1-2, with TRBD1 as a possible D gene (5 bases). The CDR3 contains 13 residues. Trimming took 3 bases from V and 8 from J, leaving 13 bases between them. The CDR3 sequence: CASSFPQGRGYTF. CDR3 sequence (DNA): TGTGCCAGCAGTTTCCCGCAGGGCCGGGGCTACACCTTC.

The chain combines TRBV11-2 with TRBJ2-7, with 8 positions matching TRBD2. Germline V gives CDR1 SGHAT, CDR2 FQNNGV. The length of the CDR3 is 16 residues. The V gene end was trimmed by 0 bases and the J gene end by 6 bases; junction bases not matched to a gene: 10. The CDR3 spells CASSLDQGLGFIEQYF. The CDR3 DNA follows: TGTGCCAGCAGCTTAGATCAGGGACTAGGATTCATCGAGCAGTACTTC.

This chain links TRBV4-1 with TRBJ1-1; no definite D call. Germline loops: CDR1 MGHRA, CDR2 YSYEKL. The CDR3 length is 13 residues. V was trimmed by 4 bases and J by 3 bases, leaving 9 bases between them. The CDR3 here is CASSRREDTEAFF. The CDR3 bases are TGCGCCAGCAGCCGAAGGGAGGACACTGAAGCTTTCTTT.

CDR3 region: CASSSWGTGDPNEQFF. CDR3 nucleotides: TGTGCCAGCAGCTCTTGGGGGACAGGGGATCCCAATGAGCAGTTCTTC. The chain couples TRBV11-2 to TRBJ2-1; 10 nucleotides align to TRBD1. The CDR3 contains 16 residues. Looked up from germline, CDR1 is SGHAT and CDR2 is FQNNGV. The ends lost 4 bases at V and 6 bases at J; junction bases unmatched: 9.

The CDR3 reads CASSAPLGGEAFF. The CDR3 DNA follows: TGTGCCAGCAGCGCGCCTCTGGGGGGGGAAGCTTTCTTT. The chain is built from TRBV9 and TRBJ1-1, with D possibly being TRBD1 (5 bases). Germline CDR1 SGDLS, CDR2 YYNGEE. This CDR3 spans 13 amino acids. Trimming stripped 3 bases from V and 8 bases from J, with 14 bases between.

The chain carries TRBV19 and TRBJ2-1, with 11 bases matching TRBD2. The V and J ends lost 5 bases and 8 bases, in that order; junction bases with no gene match: 8. The CDR3 runs to 15 residues. Germline V lookup: CDR1 LNHDA, CDR2 SQIVND (reference sequence). The CDR3 nucleotides read TGTGCCAGTAGTCCGAGACTAGCGGGGACGGATGAGCAGTTCTTC. Residues: CASSPRLAGTDEQFF. The full variable domain, with the rest looked up from reference TRBV19 and TRBJ2-1, is DGGITQSPKYLFRKEGQNVTLSCEQNLNHDAMYWYRQDPGQGLRLIYYSQIVNDFQKGDIAEGYSVSREKKESFPLTVTSAQKNPTAFYLCASSPRLAGTDEQFFGPGTRLTVL.

The V call is TRBV6-5, the J call TRBJ1-2, with D possibly being TRBD1 (5 bases). This CDR3 contains 13 residues. CDR1 and CDR2 from the germline V gene are MNHEY and SVGAGI. Trimming pared 0 bases from V and 6 bases from J, leaving 8 bases between. CDR3 sequence reads: CASSYSTGDGYTF. The DNA for the CDR3 is TGTGCCAGCAGTTACTCGACGGGGGATGGCTACACCTTC.

The rearrangement uses TRBV19 and TRBJ2-7, with 9 bases that match TRBD2. This CDR3 spans 14 amino acids. Trimming cost V 3 bases and J 0 bases; bases outside gene matches: 0. Germline V lookup: CDR1 LNHDA, CDR2 SQIVND (reference sequence). Here the CDR3 reads CASSMTSGSYEQYF. CDR3 sequence (DNA): TGTGCCAGTAGTATGACTAGCGGCTCCTACGAGCAGTACTTC.

This clone was detected only a few times. V gene TRBV5-4 combines with J gene TRBJ2-7, with 10 bases identical to TRBD1. V trimming: 4 bases; J trimming: 3 bases; junction bases outside the gene matches: 4. The CDR3 extends over 14 amino acids. Germline CDR1 reads SGHNT; CDR2 reads YYREEE (reference sequence). The CDR3 spells CASSPGTGVYEQYF. As DNA, the CDR3 is TGTGCCAGCAGCCCGGGGACAGGGGTCTACGAGCAGTACTTC.

The rearrangement joins TRBV23-1 to TRBJ1-1, with 7 bases identical to TRBD1. TRBV23-1 is sorted into the ORF group, with uncertain function. The V gene end was trimmed by 2 bases and the J gene end by 11 bases; junction bases not matched to a gene: 17. The CDR3 is 16 amino acids. CDR3 region: CASSQVGWGTALIAFF. Here the CDR3 DNA reads TGCGCCAGCAGTCAAGTTGGGTGGGGGACAGCTTTAATCGCTTTCTTT.

The rearrangement joins TRBV29-1 to TRBJ2-5, with 7 bases lining up with TRBD1. V was clipped by 5 bases and J by 5 bases; unmatched bases: 5. Germline loops: CDR1 SQVTM, CDR2 ANQGSEA. The CDR3 is 12 amino acids. The CDR3: CSVQGVGETQYF. DNA of the CDR3: TGCAGCGTTCAGGGGGTTGGGGAGACCCAGTACTTC. Full variable domain (missing parts from reference TRBV29-1 and TRBJ2-5): SAVISQKPSRDICQRGTSLTIQCQVDSQVTMMFWYRQQPGQSLTLIATANQGSEATYESGFVIDKFPISRPNLTFSTLTVSNMSPEDSSIYLCSVQGVGETQYFGPGTRLLVL.

This chain uses TRBV3-1 (or the pseudogene TRBV3-2) with TRBJ2-3; D ambiguous. V shed 3 bases and J shed 6 bases, with 13 bases lying between them. CDR3 size: 14 residues. CDR1 and CDR2 (germline): LGHDT, YNNKEL (reference sequence). The CDR3 DNA reads TGTGCCAGCAGCCATTCTCACCTAGTTGATACGCAGTATTTT. Its translation: CASSHSHLVDTQYF.

This rearrangement joins TRBV19 to TRBJ2-3; D is possibly TRBD2 (5 bases). The CDR3 covers 17 residues. In germline, CDR1 is LNHDA, CDR2 SQIVND (reference sequence). V was trimmed by 5 bases and J by 2 bases, leaving 20 bases between them. The CDR3 sequence: CASSPLARGGSTDTQYF. CDR3 sequence (DNA): TGTGCCAGTAGTCCTCTTGCCCGGGGTGGTTCCACAGATACGCAGTATTTT.

The table lists this clone with a count of one. This rearrangement joins TRBV27 to TRBJ2-7; 9 nucleotides align to TRBD1. Unmatched junction bases numbered 10, after V lost 5 bases and J lost 5 bases. The CDR3 sequence is 15 residues long. Germline V CDR1 and CDR2: MNHEY, SMNVEV (reference sequence). The CDR3 protein is CASSAALTGGDEQYF. DNA for the CDR3: TGTGCCAGCAGTGCGGCCCTAACAGGGGGCGACGAGCAGTACTTC.

Points on this clone: Other DNA sequences of this sample code for an identical CDR3. This chain links TRBV5-1 with TRBJ2-3; 9 nucleotides line up with TRBD1. The CDR3 contains 14 residues. The J segment lost 4 bases and the V segment lost 4 bases, leaving 4 bases of the junction unmatched. Germline V lookup: CDR1 SGHRS, CDR2 YFSETQ. CDR3 bases: TGCGCCAGCAGCCTGGGACAGGGACCAGATACGCAGTATTTT. It translates to CASSLGQGPDTQYF. Full variable domain (missing parts from reference TRBV5-1 and TRBJ2-3): KAGVTQTPRYLIKTRGQQVTLSCSPISGHRSVSWYQQTPGQGLQFLFEYFSETQRNKGNFPGRFSGRQFSNSRSEMNVSTLELGDSALYLCASSLGQGPDTQYFGPGTRLTVL.

The CDR3 protein is CASSLSGNTIYF. The CDR3 nucleotides are TGCGCCAGCAGCTTATCAGGAAACACCATATATTTT. The chain carries TRBV5-1 and TRBJ1-3; no definite D call. V lost 2 bases, J lost 4 bases, and 4 bases lay in between. The length of the CDR3 is 12 residues. CDR1 and CDR2 (germline): SGHRS, YFSETQ. Based on the CDR3 plus reference TRBV5-1 and TRBJ1-3, the full variable domain is KAGVTQTPRYLIKTRGQQVTLSCSPISGHRSVSWYQQTPGQGLQFLFEYFSETQRNKGNFPGRFSGRQFSNSRSEMNVSTLELGDSALYLCASSLSGNTIYFGEGSWLTVV.

This clone was detected a few times. The chain recombines TRBV7-3 with TRBJ2-1; 10 bases map to TRBD1. The CDR3 sequence is 15 residues long. With V trimmed by 2 bases and J by 6 bases, 4 bases remained unmatched. CDR1 is SGHTA and CDR2 is FQGTGA in the germline V gene. The CDR3 sequence: CASSLGQGGTNEQFF. CDR3 bases: TGTGCCAGCAGCTTAGGACAGGGGGGTACCAATGAGCAGTTCTTC. Full variable domain (rest looked up from reference TRBV7-3 and TRBJ2-1): GAGVSQTPSNKVTEKGKYVELRCDPISGHTALYWYRQSLGQGPEFLIYFQGTGAADDSGLPNDRFFAVRPEGSVSTLKIQRTERGDSAVYLCASSLGQGGTNEQFFGPGTRLTVL.